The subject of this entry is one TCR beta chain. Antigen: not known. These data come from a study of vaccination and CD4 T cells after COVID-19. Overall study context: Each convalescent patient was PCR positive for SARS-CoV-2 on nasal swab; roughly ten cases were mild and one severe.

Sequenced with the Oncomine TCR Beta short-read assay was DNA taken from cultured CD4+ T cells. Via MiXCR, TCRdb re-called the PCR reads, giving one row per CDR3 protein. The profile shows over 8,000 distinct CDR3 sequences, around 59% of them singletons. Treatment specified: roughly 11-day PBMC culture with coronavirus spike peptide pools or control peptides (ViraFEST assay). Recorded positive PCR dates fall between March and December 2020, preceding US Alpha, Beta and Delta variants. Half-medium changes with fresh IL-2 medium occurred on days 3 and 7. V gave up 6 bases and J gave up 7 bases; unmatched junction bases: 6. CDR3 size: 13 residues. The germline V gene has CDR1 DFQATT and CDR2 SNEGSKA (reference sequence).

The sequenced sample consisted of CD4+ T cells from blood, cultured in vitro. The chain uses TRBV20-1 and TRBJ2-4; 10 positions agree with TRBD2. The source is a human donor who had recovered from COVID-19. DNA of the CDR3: TGCAGTGCATTTCTAGCGGGAGTCAACATTCAGTACTTC. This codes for CSAFLAGVNIQYF.